This paragraph reports one T cell receptor beta chain. What antigen it recognizes has not been identified. Nothing much larger sits one base from this clone, and base qualities are not available. This entry is derived from a study of cytomegalovirus exposure and HLA in healthy donors (dated by TCRdb to 2017 to 2019). Regarding the research as a whole: In an earlier analysis of roughly 500 of the donors, about 260 Gb of sequence data and just under 120 million unique TCR beta sequences from roughly 190 million T cells were reported. Approximately 310 gigabases of sequencing data and about 92 million unique TCR sequences made up an early release that covered some 640 HLA-typed donors. Of the roughly 400 genotyped donors, 65% to 90% were placed in the genetic ancestry cluster associated with self-reported Caucasian donors. The study was designed to test whether signatures of past pathogen exposure could be identified by cataloging public T cell receptors. The T cell repertoires of about 700 subjects were profiled by immunosequencing and related to cytomegalovirus serostatus. Along with the roughly 670-subject first cohort, a separate validation cohort of over a hundred different subjects was used. High-throughput TCR immunosequencing, statistical association of individual TCRs with disease status, and machine learning were combined to predict cytomegalovirus infection status. A later analysis re-examined previously published TCR beta repertoires from roughly 720 donors and added high-resolution HLA genotyping to investigate patterns of TCR occurrence. The later analysis used no new phenotypic data to find candidate immune exposures, relying instead on TCR beta sequences and their occurrence across donors. An earlier analysis of 587 of the donors applied high-throughput TCR beta sequencing to assess whether each TCR beta V gene segment acted as functional or pseudogenic. Donor age, sex, ethnicity and CMV serostatus were compiled alongside the repertoire data. A later genetic analysis used genome-wide SNP genotypes for about three fifths of the 666 donors, treating that subset as a discovery cohort. Every repertoire in the discovery cohort had been generated on one and the same sequencing platform. HLA typing covered class I and class II loci at four-digit resolution. Typing coverage varied by locus: roughly 620-630 donors for A, B, C, DRB1 and DQB1; some 520 for DQA1; about 590 for DPA1; roughly 470 for DPB1. Four or five DR-DQ haplotypes were handled as single units for association and clustering, since linkage in the cohort was strong. Among about 390 genotyped donors of the cohort, an average of about 240,000 unique TCR beta nucleotide sequences were sequenced per donor, around 18% of them non-productive.

The cohort consisted of 600 to 750 healthy bone marrow donors. All cohort members were sampled while nominally healthy, although unrecorded immune exposures were likely present. The donor was CMV seropositive and was included in the group of 250 to 300 seropositive cohort members. A peripheral blood sample was provided by each donor, and peripheral blood mononuclear cells were used for TCR beta sequencing. The Qiagen DNeasy Blood Extraction Kit was used to extract genomic DNA from the blood cell samples. Library preparation was by the immunoSEQ multiplex PCR assay. For the multiplex PCR, a mixture combining 60 forward primers for TCR Vbeta segments and 13 reverse primers for TCR Jbeta segments was used. Amplification of the CDR3 region of rearranged TCR beta genes was performed with a multiplex PCR assay on genomic DNA. On the Illumina HiSeq System, the amplified TCR beta libraries were sequenced as 87-base-pair reads. Processing in the source paper ran as follows. A later analysis counted some 80 million unique TCR beta chains across the 500 to 850 repertoires, and around 9.9 million of these chains were shared by at least two donors. Raw reads were error-corrected and collapsed into unique sequences with a nearest-neighbor algorithm that merged closely related sequences to remove PCR and sequencing errors. To assign V, D and J gene segments, CDR3 sequences were aligned to IMGT reference sequences. For a sequence to be retained, a match of at least six nucleotides was required to both a V gene segment and a J gene segment. Rearrangements were called productive when the CDR3 lacked stop codons and stayed in frame with V and J; all others were non-productive. CDR3 was defined by IMGT convention, running from the second conserved V-encoded cysteine to the conserved J-encoded phenylalanine. Sequences without an unambiguous match to a single V gene segment were excluded from the earlier analysis of almost 600 of the donors. An earlier analysis of 500 to 600 of the donors classified V segments as functional when productive rearrangements were above 56.7% and as segregating when the standard deviation between donors was above 5%. A statistical classification framework was developed to diagnose cytomegalovirus status using the catalog of TCR beta chain sequences. In a later analysis, TCR nucleotide sequences were compared against IMGT/GENE-DB human TR gene sequences so that V and J genes could be assigned. A later analysis assigned CDR3 sequences and most-parsimonious VDJ recombination scenarios with the TCRdist pipeline. In a later analysis, each TCR beta chain was defined by its CDR3 amino acid sequence together with its V-gene family, and reads lacking a unique V-gene family were excluded. To address suspected cross-contamination and a sequencing artifact, a later analysis removed a few hundred highly shared, low-generation-probability nucleotide sequences. In a later analysis, a clonal expansion index was calculated for each public chain from normalized within-repertoire ranks of inferred template counts. A later analysis computed generation probabilities with a VDJ recombination model fitted to out-of-frame rearrangements, and checked the results against IGoR. A later analysis scored TCR-TCR, TCR-HLA and TCR-CMV co-occurrence with hypergeometric tests, applying a repertoire-size bias correction to TCR pairs. False discovery rates were estimated in a later analysis by permuting HLA or CMV assignments 20 times. A later analysis grouped co-occurring TCRs with DBSCAN, adding TCRdist sequence similarity when clustering within HLA-allele-positive subsets. Repertoires with fewer than 30,000 or more than 120,000 public chains, plus five repertoires with anomalous nucleotide sharing, were excluded from co-occurrence clustering. The clones in this table, taken by TCRdb from immuneACCESS, are in-frame only. Not every clone is retained; where verified, under half of the shortfall comes from an unresolved V gene, and the cause of the rest is unknown. D and trimming were read from the DNA, whereas the V and J calls and clone size are those reported in that table. This sample gives about 70,000 clones in total; approximately 74% of them show up just once. In total, the top ten clones hold 17% of the sample.

The full study reports these points: When HLA alleles, especially DR and DQ, strongly co-occurred, TCR associations were difficult to assign to individual alleles. Several of the top co-occurrence clusters appeared to be linked to parvovirus B19, influenza, CMV and Epstein-Barr virus, according to a later analysis. The presence/absence analyses assumed that sequencing depth was roughly uniform across donors, and that assumption may not be true. An association between a missense DCLRE1C variant and V-gene and J-gene trimming of TCR beta chains was found in a later genetic analysis and replicated in an independent cohort. In vitro tests confirmed that a few of the cytomegalovirus-associated TCR beta chains recognize cytomegalovirus antigens. A further reported finding was that TCR beta sequences accurately predicted the HLA-A and HLA-B alleles for most subjects in the first cohort. Because counts were too low, roughly 18 rarely observed V segments, including chromosome 9 orphons, were left out of the earlier analysis of 500 to 750 of the donors. In an earlier analysis of some 500 of the donors, most TCR beta V segments were observed in productive rearrangements about 90% or about 30% of the time, broadly matching IMGT annotations. The authors suggested that the approach could potentially be extended to other disease states and immunological phenotypes. A later analysis found that HLA-associated TCR beta chains were more clonally expanded and had lower generation probabilities than equally common non-associated chains. Because HLA typing was missing for some donors at each locus, association tests included only the typed subset. Compared with the 666-donor mean, donors in an Asian-associated ancestry cluster had fewer N-insertions in productive TCRs, according to a later genetic analysis. Correlated functional status among segregating V segments might be attributable to linkage disequilibrium, but an unknown experimental factor could not be ruled out. While some public TCRs were present in many individuals, most TCR sequences turned up only very rarely across donors. For the cohort, immune exposure information was limited to CMV serostatus. In a later analysis, TCR association rates were found to vary across HLA loci, with the most associated TCRs seen for DRB1 alleles and the fewest for HLA-C alleles. The study listed 150 to 200 TCR beta chains as associated with cytomegalovirus. The cohort was sequenced for TCR beta chains only, and without alpha or paired-chain data the features that could be detected were limited. A later analysis associated 17,000 or so TCR beta sequences with specific HLA alleles at a false discovery rate of 0.05. In a later analysis, most CMV-associated TCR beta chains were found to appear HLA-restricted, with HLA associations seemingly driven largely by CMV exposure. The classifier was reported to diagnose cytomegalovirus status with high specificity and sensitivity in both the original and validation cohorts. Some IMGT-functional V segments, including TRBV6-2 and TRBV6-3, could not be told apart with the 87-base-pair reads, so those segments were excluded. The sequencing pipeline was judged likely to have produced a cluster of highly shared sequence variants as a technical artifact.

The cysteine opens and the phenylalanine closes a CDR3 of 16 amino acids. Only the CDR3 part of the read is kept: 48 bases, read in frame from the first base. CDR1 and CDR2 are read off the germline V gene as MRHNA and SNTAGT. V and J are trimmed by 0 bases and 2 bases, and the gene matches miss 1 base of the junction. The sequence joins TRBV6-4 to TRBJ2-3; TRBD2 lines up with 11 middle nucleotides. The sequencing sample was made of PBMCs. The source of this sequence is a man aged 40-49 years in good health and CMV-seropositive. The bases read TGTGCCAGCAGTGACTCTAGCGGGGGGGCCACAGATACGCAGTATTTT. Its amino acids are CASSDSSGGATDTQYF.